This passage covers 21 T cell receptor beta chains from one sample sequenced in a study of Ad26.COV2.S vaccination and SARS-CoV-2 variants. The treatment was: roughly 18 received Ad26.COV2.S at low or high dose, single or two shots; about 5 received placebo; per-sample allocation not given. Sampling took place 63 days after the first vaccine or placebo injection. Profiled with immunoSEQ multiplex PCR; TCRdb holds only in-frame clones, not every one. Among around 300,000 clones listed, 88% were seen once. The material sequenced was peripheral blood, taken in a trial of Ad26.COV2.S vaccine versus placebo. All receptors derive from a person between 18 and 59 years old who received the Ad26.COV2.S COVID-19 vaccine or a placebo.

The V call is TRBV11-2, the J call TRBJ1-1; D unclear. The CDR3 has 14 residues. Trimming stripped 1 base from V and 7 bases from J, with 13 bases between. CDR1 is SGHAT, CDR2 FQNNGV, per germline. The CDR3 is CASSLVRVGGEAFF. For the CDR3, the DNA is TGTGCCAGCAGCTTAGTCAGAGTAGGTGGTGAAGCTTTCTTT.

The genes are TRBV7-3 and TRBJ2-1; D ambiguous. This CDR3 has 15 amino acids. The V and J ends lost 5 bases and 0 bases respectively, with 11 bases between them. Germline V CDR1 and CDR2: SGHTA, FQGTGA. CDR3 residues: CASSPLYLSYNEQFF. Here the CDR3 DNA reads TGTGCCAGCAGCCCCCTCTACCTCTCCTACAATGAGCAGTTCTTC.

The chain joins TRBV28 to TRBJ1-2, with D perhaps matching TRBD1 (6 bases). Germline-derived CDR1 and CDR2 are MDHEN and SYDVKM. Trimming stripped 4 bases from V and 3 bases from J, with 9 bases between. The CDR3 spans 13 residues. Here the CDR3 reads CASSSRGHYGYTF. The CDR3 coding sequence is TGTGCCAGCAGTTCCCGGGGGCACTATGGCTACACCTTC.

CDR3: CASSQDGSLNTEAFF. The CDR3 DNA is TGCGCCAGCAGCCAAGATGGTTCCTTGAACACTGAAGCTTTCTTT. This sequence joins TRBV4-3 and TRBJ1-1, with D uncertain. Trimming pared 0 bases from V and 0 bases from J, leaving 8 bases between. The CDR3 is made up of 15 amino acids. Germline lookup yields CDR1 LGHNA and CDR2 YSLEER.

This chain links TRBV4-3 with TRBJ1-6; D possibly corresponds to TRBD1 (6 bases). The CDR3 is made up of 18 amino acids. Germline loops: CDR1 LGHNA, CDR2 YSLEER. Trimming took off 3 bases at V and 0 bases at J, with 15 bases between the two ends. The CDR3, as DNA: TGCGCCAGCAGCCACCCCAGGGGAGGAAGCTCCTATAATTCACCCCTCCACTTT. This sequence encodes CASSHPRGGSSYNSPLHF.

This clone appeared once. The rearrangement links TRBV7-9 to TRBJ2-7; D not certain. Trimming left V 5 bases short and J 4 bases short, with 18 bases between. CDR1 is SEHNR and CDR2 is FQNEAQ in the germline V gene (reference sequence). This CDR3 has 15 residues. The CDR3 sequence: CASSPARALPYEQYF. CDR3 coding DNA: TGTGCCAGCAGCCCCGCCCGGGCCTTACCTTACGAGCAGTACTTC.

The V gene is TRBV4-3, the J gene TRBJ2-4, with a tentative D call TRBD2 (5 bases). V was cut by 0 bases and J by 9 bases, with 18 bases left in between. CDR3 length: 16 amino acids. CDR1 is LGHNA, CDR2 YSLEER, per germline. CDR3 region: CASSQDAGPRIGIQYF. The DNA for the CDR3 is TGCGCCAGCAGCCAAGACGCGGGCCCGAGGATCGGCATTCAGTACTTC.

This clone has a single count. The chain uses TRBV6-2 or TRBV6-3 and TRBJ1-2, with 9 bases fitting TRBD1. The V gene's germline CDR1 is MNHEY and CDR2 SVGEGT. Trimming removed 0 bases from V and 4 bases from J; junction bases left unmatched: 9. The CDR3 totals 17 residues. CDR3 loop: CASSYSQDRGFRYGYTF. The CDR3 bases are TGTGCCAGCAGTTACTCGCAGGACAGGGGATTTCGCTATGGCTACACCTTC.

The chain combines TRBV5-4 with TRBJ1-3; weak D call: TRBD1 (6 bases). Germline loops: CDR1 SGHNT, CDR2 YYREEE (reference sequence). The CDR3 spans 14 residues. Trimming left V 4 bases short and J 3 bases short, with 11 bases between. As DNA, the CDR3 is TGTGCCAGCAGCCGGGCAGGGGATGGAAACACCATATATTTT. The encoded protein is CASSRAGDGNTIYF.

V and J are TRBV5-4 and TRBJ2-2, with D possibly being TRBD2 (6 bases). Germline lookup yields CDR1 SGHNT and CDR2 YYREEE (reference sequence). The CDR3 consists of 15 residues. V was shortened by 4 bases and J by 5 bases, with 15 bases between the two germline ends. The CDR3 region is CASSPGGSTTGELFF. The DNA for the CDR3 is TGTGCCAGCAGCCCCGGAGGGAGTACGACCGGGGAGCTGTTTTTT.

This clone was seen a few times. The identical CDR3 is also encoded by other nucleotide sequences in the sample. V usage is TRBV3-1 (or the pseudogene TRBV3-2) and J usage is TRBJ2-7, with D perhaps given as TRBD1 or TRBD2 (5 bases each). V was cut by 4 bases and J by 7 bases, with 8 bases left in between. From germline, CDR1 is LGHDT and CDR2 YNNKEL (reference sequence). The CDR3 has 11 amino acids. The CDR3 nucleotides read TGTGCCAGCAGCCTTGGGGGTGAGCAGTACTTC. Protein sequence: CASSLGGEQYF.

V usage is TRBV6-4 and J usage is TRBJ2-7; D uncertain. Deletions cut 7 bases from V and 0 bases from J, with 13 bases between. The CDR3 spans 14 residues. Germline V lookup: CDR1 MRHNA, CDR2 SNTAGT. CDR3 sequence: CASNTATFSYEQYF. CDR3 DNA: TGTGCCAGCAATACTGCGACCTTCTCCTACGAGCAGTACTTC.

The chain links TRBV11-2 to TRBJ1-5; TRBD1 matches 7 bases. From germline, CDR1 is SGHAT and CDR2 FQNNGV. J was trimmed by 5 bases and V by 2 bases; bases with no gene match: 3. The CDR3 is 14 amino acids. This chain's CDR3 is CASSLRQGDQPQHF. CDR3 bases: TGTGCCAGCAGCTTAAGGCAGGGGGATCAGCCCCAGCATTTT. Full variable domain (rest looked up from reference TRBV11-2 and TRBJ1-5): EAGVAQSPRYKIIEKRQSVAFWCNPISGHATLYWYQQILGQGPKLLIQFQNNGVVDDSQLPKDRFSAERLKGVDSTLKIQPAKLEDSAVYLCASSLRQGDQPQHFGDGTRLSIL.

The chain recombines TRBV29-1 with TRBJ1-2; D gene uncertain. Deletions cut 6 bases from V and 5 bases from J, with 10 bases between. This CDR3 is built from 11 residues. CDR1 and CDR2 (germline): SQVTM, ANQGSEA. The CDR3 here is CSVQTDYGYTF. CDR3 DNA: TGCAGCGTCCAGACGGATTATGGCTACACCTTC.

The rearrangement joins TRBV18 to TRBJ1-3; unclear D gene. Germline V gives CDR1 KGHSH, CDR2 LQKENI. The CDR3 sequence is 15 residues long. V was shortened by 1 base and J by 4 bases, with 11 bases between the two germline ends. For the CDR3, the DNA is TGTGCCAGCTCACCACGTGCAGGTGTGGGAAACACCATATATTTT. Translating gives CASSPRAGVGNTIYF.

The chain couples TRBV28 to TRBJ1-2; tentative D call: TRBD1 (6 bases). The CDR3 has 14 residues. In germline, CDR1 is MDHEN, CDR2 SYDVKM. The V and J ends lost 2 bases and 8 bases respectively, with 15 bases between them. CDR3 bases: TGTGCCAGCAGTTTAAAAGGGGGGGCGCGCGGCTACACCTTC. Its translation: CASSLKGGARGYTF.

This clone was counted once. The chain uses TRBV28 and TRBJ1-5; 9 bases are shared with TRBD1. The germline CDR1 and CDR2 sequences are MDHEN and SYDVKM. V lost 5 bases, J lost 6 bases, and 5 bases stayed unmatched. CDR3 length: 14 residues. In nucleotides, the CDR3 is TGTGCCAGCAGTGGGACAGGGCTTGGTCAGCCCCAGCATTTT. Encoded protein: CASSGTGLGQPQHF.

The rearrangement uses TRBV7-3 and TRBJ2-3; D unclear. V lost 2 bases, J lost 4 bases, and 7 bases lay in between. CDR1 is SGHTA, CDR2 FQGTGA, per germline. CDR3 length equals 13 residues. CDR3 DNA sequence: TGTGCCAGCAGCTTAGACGGCGCAGATACGCAGTATTTT. Encoded protein: CASSLDGADTQYF.

This clone was counted a single time. The rearrangement links TRBV28 to TRBJ1-4; 7 bases match TRBD1. There are 13 residues in the CDR3. Germline lookup yields CDR1 MDHEN and CDR2 SYDVKM. The V gene end was trimmed by 11 bases and the J gene end by 7 bases; junction bases not matched to a gene: 10. CDR3 nucleotide sequence: TGTGCCCTTAAAGGGGGCCAAGGTGAAAAACTGTTTTTT. Protein: CALKGGQGEKLFF. Together with reference TRBV28 and TRBJ1-4, the CDR3 gives the full variable domain: DVKVTQSSRYLVKRTGEKVFLECVQDMDHENMFWYRQDPGLGLRLIYFSYDVKMKEKGDIPEGYSVSREKKERFSLILESASTNQTSMYLCALKGGQGEKLFFGSGTQLSVL.

This chain uses TRBV7-3 with TRBJ2-3, with 9 positions matching TRBD2. This CDR3 has 18 residues. After removal of 4 bases from V and 3 bases from J, the junction contained 14 bases not matched to a gene. Germline V gives CDR1 SGHTA, CDR2 FQGTGA. The CDR3 DNA follows: TGTGCCAGCAGCTCTCCCCCCGGAGCGGGGGGCTTAACAGATACGCAGTATTTT. Translating gives CASSSPPGAGGLTDTQYF.

This clone was counted a few times. The junction and the germline gene differ at one end; a read error may be behind it. CDR3 sequence reads: CLTHRGSEQFF. In DNA, the CDR3 is TGCCTCACTCACAGGGGGAGTGAGCAGTTCTTC. V and J are TRBV28 and TRBJ2-1, with 8 bases that match TRBD1. The V gene's germline CDR1 is MDHEN and CDR2 SYDVKM. The CDR3 covers 11 residues.